Below, 19 T cell receptor beta chains from the same sample are listed, as sequenced in a study of blood T cell repertoires in COVID-19 (dated by TCRdb to 2019 to 2021). Library preparation employed the immunoSEQ multiplex PCR assay. What TCRdb holds here is the immuneACCESS table cut down to in-frame rearrangements. Part of the clones is not present; checked against another copy, under half of the missing clones reflect an unresolved V gene, and the others are unexplained. The sample data list approximately 210,000 clones, and almost 85% of these were observed just once. Of the sample, approximately 15% is held by the ten largest clones. The sequenced sample was PBMCs or T cells enriched from blood (not recorded which). The receptor source for this set is a man in his forties or fifties who had recovered from COVID-19.

The chain employs TRBV19 and TRBJ2-1, with 9 bases identical to TRBD2. Looked up from germline, CDR1 is LNHDA and CDR2 is SQIVND (reference sequence). The J segment lost 8 bases and the V segment lost 9 bases, leaving 20 bases of the junction unmatched. This CDR3 comprises 17 residues. The CDR3 nucleotides are TGTGCCAGACTCAAGGGGACTAGCAGGGTAGGTTACGATGAGCAGTTCTTC. Its translation is CARLKGTSRVGYDEQFF.

The V and J genes are TRBV5-1 and TRBJ2-2; 8 bases map to TRBD1. The J segment lost 7 bases and the V segment lost 4 bases, leaving 9 bases of the junction unmatched. The CDR3 sequence is 15 residues long. Germline CDR1 is SGHRS and CDR2 is YFSETQ. The CDR3 sequence: CASSLPRTGSGELFF. CDR3 sequence (DNA): TGCGCCAGCAGCCTCCCCAGGACAGGGAGCGGGGAGCTGTTTTTT.

The chain links TRBV9 to TRBJ2-4; TRBD1 is a possible D gene (5 bases). Per the germline V gene, CDR1 is SGDLS and CDR2 is YYNGEE. Trimming cost V 3 bases and J 6 bases, with 10 bases left between them. The CDR3 is 13 amino acids. This CDR3 is CASSEGVLNIQYF. Here the CDR3 DNA reads TGTGCCAGCAGCGAAGGGGTTTTAAACATTCAGTACTTC.

The chain carries TRBV14 and TRBJ2-1; tentative D call: TRBD1 (6 bases). The CDR3 is 15 amino acids. Trimming pared 1 base from V and 3 bases from J, leaving 10 bases between. Germline-derived CDR1 and CDR2 are SGHDN and FVKESK. The CDR3 spells CASSQGQGFYNEQFF. CDR3 DNA sequence: TGTGCCAGCAGCCAAGGGCAGGGGTTCTACAATGAGCAGTTCTTC.

The chain employs TRBV28 and TRBJ2-6; 12 positions agree with TRBD1. Germline V gene sequence: CDR1 MDHEN, CDR2 SYDVKM. The CDR3 is 17 residues long. V shed 4 bases and J 3 bases; nucleotides not matched to a gene: 4. The CDR3, as DNA: TGTGCCAGCAGTTCCGGGACAGGGGGCAGTGGGGCCAACGTCCTGACTTTC. It translates to CASSSGTGGSGANVLTF.

The rearrangement uses TRBV29-1 and TRBJ1-1; 7 bases fit TRBD1. This CDR3 spans 14 amino acids. V shed 6 bases, J shed 6 bases, and the junction held 13 bases outside the gene matches. CDR1 SQVTM and CDR2 ANQGSEA come from the germline V gene. Here the CDR3 DNA reads TGCAGCGTGCTAGACACAGGGGTGGGGCCTGAAGCTTTCTTT. Its protein product is CSVLDTGVGPEAFF.

The CDR3 loop is CASRRQGRPGYTF. DNA of the CDR3: TGTGCCAGCAGAAGACAGGGCCGCCCTGGCTACACCTTC. The chain is built from TRBV12-3 or TRBV12-4 and TRBJ1-2, with 7 bases lining up with TRBD1. The CDR3 covers 13 residues. Trimming took 6 bases from V and 7 from J; bases not matched to a gene: 8.

The V and J genes are TRBV7-3 and TRBJ1-6, with 9 bases fitting TRBD1. With 3 bases clipped from V and 4 bases from J, the junction kept 4 bases outside the gene matches. Germline loops: CDR1 SGHTA, CDR2 FQGTGA. The CDR3 runs to 16 residues. CDR3 nucleotides: TGTGCCAGCAGCTTCCGACAGGGGGGGTATAATTCACCCCTCCACTTT. This encodes CASSFRQGGYNSPLHF.

J is TRBJ2-1 and V is TRBV9, with 7 bases matching TRBD2. Germline CDR1 and CDR2: SGDLS and YYNGEE. Germline trimming cut 0 bases from V and 0 bases from J; bases unmatched to any gene: 0. The CDR3 totals 15 residues. The CDR3 DNA is TGTGCCAGCAGCGTAGGGGACTACTCCTACAATGAGCAGTTCTTC. Its translation: CASSVGDYSYNEQFF.

This clone was counted between two and nine times. V gene TRBV25-1 combines with J gene TRBJ1-1; 7 nucleotides line up with TRBD1. The V segment lost 6 bases and the J segment 3 bases; nucleotides outside the gene matches: 10. CDR3 length: 15 amino acids. CDR1 MGHDK and CDR2 SYGVNS come from the germline V gene. CDR3 residues: CASRQTGTEYTEAFF. CDR3 coding DNA: TGTGCCAGCAGACAGACGGGGACAGAGTACACTGAAGCTTTCTTT.

The rearrangement links TRBV6-5 to TRBJ1-1, with D perhaps matching TRBD1 (6 bases). Trimming removed 6 bases at V and 1 base at J, with 9 bases between. The length of the CDR3 is 13 residues. Germline values: CDR1 MNHEY, CDR2 SVGAGI. In DNA form, the CDR3 reads TGTGCCAGCAGCCAGACAGGGAACACTGAAGCTTTCTTT. Encoded protein: CASSQTGNTEAFF.

V is TRBV20-1 and J is TRBJ1-5, with D perhaps TRBD1 (6 bases). CDR1 and CDR2 from the germline V gene are DFQATT and SNEGSKA (reference sequence). The CDR3 has 17 amino acids. V lost 3 bases and J lost 0, with 18 bases in between. The CDR3 DNA reads TGCAGTGCTAGTGATTTCCGTATGGGACATAGCAATCAGCCCCAGCATTTT. Its protein product is CSASDFRMGHSNQPQHF.

This clone has a single count. The identical CDR3 is also encoded by other nucleotide sequences in the sample. This chain links TRBV7-2 with TRBJ1-5, with D possibly being TRBD1 (6 bases). Per germline, CDR1 SGHTA and CDR2 FQGNSA. The CDR3 sequence is 15 residues long. The ends were cut back, 0 bases at V and 4 bases at J, with 10 bases in the middle. As DNA, the CDR3 is TGTGCCAGCAGCTTAGCCGGGACAACGAATCAGCCCCAGCATTTT. It is translated as CASSLAGTTNQPQHF.

The chain joins TRBV5-1 to TRBJ2-3; D may be TRBD1 (6 bases). Germline V lookup: CDR1 SGHRS, CDR2 YFSETQ. The CDR3 runs to 14 residues. Trimming pared 5 bases from V and 4 bases from J, leaving 14 bases between. The CDR3 is CASSRGGPADTQYF. The DNA for the CDR3 is TGCGCCAGCAGTCGTGGGGGCCCCGCAGATACGCAGTATTTT.

V gene TRBV27 combines with J gene TRBJ1-1, with unresolved D. The germline V gene has CDR1 MNHEY and CDR2 SMNVEV (reference sequence). The CDR3 length is 13 residues. V gave up 5 bases and J gave up 7 bases, with 14 bases separating them. The DNA for the CDR3 is TGTGCCAGCAGTCCGCGACATATGGTTGAAGCTTTCTTT. It encodes CASSPRHMVEAFF.

The V gene is TRBV9, the J gene TRBJ1-3; a weak D match, TRBD1 (5 bases). The CDR3 has 16 amino acids. Germline V CDR1 and CDR2: SGDLS, YYNGEE. V lost 4 bases, J lost 0 bases, and 14 bases lay in between. This CDR3 is CASSPRGDSSGNTIYF. CDR3 in DNA: TGTGCCAGCAGCCCCCGGGGGGATAGCTCTGGAAACACCATATATTTT. Full variable domain (rest looked up from reference TRBV9 and TRBJ1-3): DSGVTQTPKHLITATGQRVTLRCSPRSGDLSVYWYQQSLDQGLQFLIQYYNGEERAKGNILERFSAQQFPDLHSELNLSSLELGDSALYFCASSPRGDSSGNTIYFGEGSWLTVV.

The chain combines TRBV9 with TRBJ1-6, with 11 bases lining up with TRBD1. CDR3 size: 16 residues. Germline V gives CDR1 SGDLS, CDR2 YYNGEE. With 3 bases clipped from V and 7 bases from J, the junction kept 6 bases outside the gene matches. The CDR3 here is CASSGYGDRGNSPLHF. The CDR3 nucleotides read TGTGCCAGCAGCGGTTATGGGGACAGGGGGAATTCACCCCTCCACTTT.

CDR3 DNA sequence: TGTGCCAGCAGCTACATATCGAACACAAATTATAGCAATCAGCCCCAGCATTTT. As protein: CASSYISNTNYSNQPQHF. J is TRBJ1-5 and V is TRBV11-3; D uncertain. Germline V gene sequence: CDR1 SGHNT, CDR2 YENEEA. The CDR3 is made up of 18 amino acids. Trimming removed 4 bases from V and 0 bases from J, with 19 bases in between.

This clone was counted a few times. The J gene is TRBJ1-6, the V gene TRBV30; tentative D call: TRBD1 (5 bases). V was clipped by 4 bases and J by 7 bases, with 8 bases between them. CDR1 is GTSNPN and CDR2 is SVGIG in the germline V gene (reference sequence). CDR3 length: 12 amino acids. CDR3 sequence: CAWNRGNSPLHF. CDR3 coding DNA: TGTGCCTGGAATCGGGGGAATTCACCCCTCCACTTT. The full variable domain, its missing parts supplied by reference TRBV30 and TRBJ1-6, is SQTIHQWPATLVQPVGSPLSLECTVEGTSNPNLYWYRQAAGRGLQLLFYSVGIGQISSEVPQNLSASRPQDRQFILSSKKLLLSDSGFYLCAWNRGNSPLHFGNGTRLTVT.